The entry that follows covers one T cell receptor (beta chain) sequence. This receptor's antigen is unknown. The input lacks base qualities; no much larger clone sits a single base away. These data originate in a study of T cell responses to AZD1222 COVID-19 vaccine listed by TCRdb under 2021. Describing the broader study: A total of 240 or so trial participants underwent TCR sequencing, of whom 207 had received two doses of AZD1222 and roughly 26 had received two doses of the MenACWY control vaccine. Trial participants were enrolled by age into 18-55, 56-69 and 70-plus year subgroups, with around 150, 28 and 57 TCR-sequenced participants respectively. Findings and caveats that apply to the study as a whole: Conclusions about previously exposed vaccinees were limited because only 6 or 7 AZD1222 recipients were SARS-CoV-2 seropositive at baseline. Participants were mostly white British, with more females than males. The authors suggested clonal diversity may have been underestimated. In the small 56-69-year group, the increase in depth fell short of significance, most likely because of low power. The whole spike protein was spanned by vaccine-associated CD4 TCRs, and dominant responses were seen in regions 160-218 and 743-854. A significant rise in spike-specific TCR breadth and depth was observed after two AZD1222 doses relative to day 0 and relative to MenACWY recipients. Epitopes outside the regions mutated in the B.1.351 and B.1.1.7 variants were reportedly recognized by nearly half of the unique spike-specific TCRs. Because no samples from the day 14 peak response were available, repertoires could be characterized only after the peak T cell response.

What this sample's time point label stands for: about 28 days (+/-7) after the second vaccine dose. The label giving this sample's treatment or condition can be read as: meningococcal conjugate vaccine given as trial control. Vaccinee samples were obtained from the UK trials COV001 and COV002, which included a single-blind randomized controlled phase 2/3 trial of AZD1222 (ChAdOx1 nCoV-19) in healthy adults. For TCRbeta chain sequencing, PBMC samples were collected from trial participants at day 0 and at day 28 after the second dose. The CDR3 regions of human TCRbeta chains were analyzed by immunosequencing. From the authors' description of their analysis: TCRs in the repertoires were compared against a reference library of SARS-CoV-2-specific TCRs that had been generated with the MIRA antigen-specificity platform. Breadth was defined as the fraction of unique TCRs that were SARS-CoV-2-associated, and depth was defined as the fraction of total T cells that were SARS-CoV-2-associated. Each spike-specific TCR was assigned to its reactive spike region and to a CD4 or CD8 class using the MIRA data. Log10-transformed breadth and depth values were compared by one-way ANOVA with Sidak's multiple comparisons tests. This immuneACCESS table, as held by TCRdb, lists in-frame sequences with V and J called but not all clones. Of the missing ones, under half trace to an unresolved V gene in checked studies; the others have no known cause. The V and J calls and clone size are taken from that table; D and trimming were inferred from the DNA. The sample yields just under 150,000 clones; roughly 86% were counted once. The ten most abundant clones make up about 5.4% of the sample.

Source: peripheral blood, taken 28 days after the second dose of the MenACWY control vaccine. This clonotype was sampled from an adult who received the MenACWY meningococcal vaccine as a control.

In nucleotide form, the sequence is TGTGCCAGTAGTCCGGGACAGGGGTTTGACTATGGCTACACCTTC. Translated, this gives CASSPGQGFDYGYTF. Recombination linked TRBV19 to TRBJ1-2, with 10 bases matching TRBD1. Taken from cysteine to phenylalanine, the CDR3 has 15 residues. The read is trimmed to its CDR3 DNA, 45 bases read in frame from base 1. Based on the germline V gene (reference sequence), the CDR1 and CDR2 sequences are LNHDA and SQIVND. Unmatched junction bases come to 6, with V trimmed by 5 bases and J by 3 bases.